One and the same sample provided the 16 T cell receptor beta chains below, sequenced in a study of shared clonotypes between healthy human individuals. The table came from immunoSEQ multiplex PCR; TCRdb's copy has only in-frame clones and leaves some out. The table records approximately 2.5 million clones, roughly 93% of them present only once. Input material: naive CD4+ T cells from PBMCs. Described subset: CD45RA+ positively selected. Receptors originate from a man younger than 30 in good health. Some clones in this sample may be carry-over from other donors' samples.

As to this clone: Other DNA sequences from this sample encode an identical CDR3 as well. The CDR3 region is CASSFFSGELFF. In DNA, the CDR3 is TGTGCCAGCAGTTTTTTTTCCGGGGAGCTGTTTTTT. The J gene is TRBJ2-2, the V gene TRBV28, with unresolved D. The V gene's germline CDR1 is MDHEN and CDR2 SYDVKM. Trimming shortened V by 3 bases and J by 6 bases, and 5 bases separated the two germline ends. This CDR3 comprises 12 residues.

This chain connects TRBV27 to TRBJ1-1, with 8 bases matching TRBD1. In germline, CDR1 is MNHEY, CDR2 SMNVEV (reference sequence). Germline trimming cut 5 bases from V and 10 bases from J; bases unmatched to any gene: 12. This CDR3 comprises 14 residues. The CDR3 here is CASSAQGQVHRAFF. CDR3 nucleotide sequence: TGTGCCAGCAGTGCCCAGGGACAGGTACATCGAGCTTTCTTT.

This rearrangement joins TRBV28 to TRBJ1-2; no clear D. V was trimmed by 6 bases and J by 7 bases, leaving 12 bases between them. The CDR3 runs 12 residues. The V gene's germline CDR1 is MDHEN and CDR2 SYDVKM. The CDR3 DNA sequence: TGTGCCAGCAGAGGCATGGAGGGTGGCTACACCTTC. Translating it yields CASRGMEGGYTF.

About this clone itself: Other DNA sequences within the sample encode an identical CDR3. This chain connects TRBV4-1 to TRBJ2-5; 7 bases line up with TRBD1. The CDR3 is 14 residues long. The V segment lost 3 bases and the J segment 2 bases; nucleotides outside the gene matches: 3. Germline V CDR1 and CDR2: MGHRA, YSYEKL. The CDR3 region is CASSQGTVQETQYF. The DNA for the CDR3 is TGCGCCAGCAGCCAGGGGACAGTTCAAGAGACCCAGTACTTC.

The chain employs TRBV30 and TRBJ2-1; a possible D gene is TRBD1 (5 bases). Deletions cut 1 base from V and 1 base from J, with 11 bases between. The CDR3 length is 15 residues. CDR1 is GTSNPN and CDR2 is SVGIG in the germline V gene (reference sequence). The DNA for the CDR3 is TGTGCCTGGAGTGCCTTCGACAGATCCTACAATGAGCAGTTCTTC. Protein product: CAWSAFDRSYNEQFF.

The chain uses TRBV2 and TRBJ1-3; D not resolved. CDR3 length equals 14 residues. V was trimmed by 10 bases and J by 4 bases, leaving 17 bases between them. Germline CDR1 and CDR2: SNHLY and FYNNEI. CDR3 DNA: TGTGCCACCCCGGGCCGCTACGCGGGAAACACCATATATTTT. Translation: CATPGRYAGNTIYF.

The rearrangement uses TRBV6-5 and TRBJ1-2; 8 nucleotides match TRBD1. Per the germline V gene, CDR1 is MNHEY and CDR2 is SVGAGI. This CDR3 has 15 amino acids. The V gene end was trimmed by 2 bases and the J gene end by 3 bases; junction bases not matched to a gene: 5. The CDR3 DNA is TGTGCCAGCAGTTACCTCGGACAGGGAGACTATGGCTACACCTTC. Translating it yields CASSYLGQGDYGYTF.

The chain recombines TRBV6-6 with TRBJ1-2; D unclear. V was pared by 5 bases and J by 1 base, with 17 bases between. The CDR3 loop spans 16 amino acids. Looked up from germline, CDR1 is MNHNY and CDR2 is SVGAGI (reference sequence). The CDR3 DNA is TGTGCCAGCAGTCCTCCGCGGCGGGTAATTAACTATGGCTACACCTTC. Translating gives CASSPPRRVINYGYTF.

The rearrangement links TRBV27 to TRBJ2-7; TRBD2 might be the D (6 bases). Germline assignment: CDR1 MNHEY and CDR2 SMNVEV (reference sequence). Trimming left V 3 bases short and J 0 bases short, with 12 bases between. The CDR3 contains 15 residues. The CDR3 DNA sequence: TGTGCCAGCAGTTTGGGCGGGACCAGCTCCTACGAGCAGTACTTC. It translates to CASSLGGTSSYEQYF.

This sequence joins TRBV11-2 and TRBJ2-5; 8 bases map to TRBD1. The CDR3 runs to 14 residues. Germline V gene sequence: CDR1 SGHAT, CDR2 FQNNGV. Trimming cost V 6 bases and J 2 bases; bases outside gene matches: 5. CDR3 in DNA: TGTGCCAGCAGTCACGACAGGGGACAAGAGACCCAGTACTTC. Translated: CASSHDRGQETQYF.

The CDR3 sequence is CASLAGQGSYEQYF. The CDR3 DNA follows: TGTGCCAGCCTGGCGGGACAGGGCTCCTACGAGCAGTACTTC. The V call is TRBV6-5, the J call TRBJ2-7, with 9 positions matching TRBD1. With V trimmed by 8 bases and J by 0 bases, 5 bases remained unmatched. The CDR3 consists of 14 residues. Germline CDR1 MNHEY, CDR2 SVGAGI.

As concerns this clone: Distinct nucleotide sequences in the sample also encode this CDR3. CDR3 sequence (DNA): TGTGCCAGCTCACCATTAGGCGGGGAGCTGTTTTTT. Encoded protein: CASSPLGGELFF. This chain uses TRBV18 with TRBJ2-2; D is uncertain. The V gene's germline CDR1 is KGHSH and CDR2 LQKENI. The ends were cut back, 2 bases at V and 7 bases at J, with 5 bases in the middle. The CDR3 length is 12 residues.

The chain carries TRBV6-5 and TRBJ2-7; no reliable D call. V shed 9 bases and J shed 3 bases, with 6 bases lying between them. Germline V gene lookup returns CDR1 MNHEY and CDR2 SVGAGI. The CDR3 has 10 amino acids. CDR3 loop: CASMNYEQYF. In DNA, the CDR3 is TGTGCCAGTATGAACTACGAGCAGTACTTC.

The J gene is TRBJ1-3, the V gene TRBV10-2; perhaps TRBD1 as D (5 bases). This CDR3 has 15 residues. CDR1 and CDR2 (germline): WSHSY, SAAADI. Trimming took 6 bases from V and 2 from J, leaving 14 bases between them. CDR3 loop: CASRPFGGTGNTIYF. The DNA for the CDR3 is TGCGCCAGCAGGCCCTTTGGGGGTACTGGAAACACCATATATTTT.

The chain recombines TRBV29-1 with TRBJ1-4, with D maybe TRBD1 (6 bases). Germline-derived CDR1 and CDR2 are SQVTM and ANQGSEA. This CDR3 has 13 residues. The V end was cut by 4 bases, the J end by 6 bases, with 12 bases between. CDR3 in amino acids: CSVARTADEKLFF. In nucleotides, the CDR3 is TGCAGCGTTGCGAGGACAGCAGATGAAAAACTGTTTTTT.

CDR3 nucleotide sequence: TGTGCCAGCAGTAAGGGGGCGAGGGACGAGCAGTACTTC. It translates to CASSKGARDEQYF. The V call is TRBV25-1, the J call TRBJ2-7, with 7 bases identical to TRBD1. CDR1 is MGHDK, CDR2 SYGVNS, per germline. The V gene end was trimmed by 5 bases and the J gene end by 5 bases; junction bases not matched to a gene: 6. The CDR3 covers 13 residues.